The rows below give T cell receptor beta chains drawn from one sample of a study of T cell changes during pregnancy in multiple sclerosis. The assay was immunoSEQ multiplex PCR, and TCRdb's table has in-frame clones only and misses some. The sample yields approximately 100,000 clones, roughly 90% seen once. The source was peripheral blood, collected after pregnancy. All receptors come from a female donor with multiple sclerosis, enrolled in a pregnancy study. CDR3s include the opening cysteine and the closing phenylalanine or tryptophan. The order of the fields is clone size, J gene, D gene, V gene, CDR3 protein, CDR3 DNA. A D gene is named only where the DNA matches it firmly. The size field is filled for only some rows; it gives once, few, many or a size class.

abundance: -; j_gene: TRBJ2-1; d_gene: TRBD1; v_gene: TRBV7-7; CDR3aa: CASSYGTGDGEQFF; CDR3nt: TGTGCTAGCAGCTACGGGACAGGGGACGGGGAGCAGTTCTTC
abundance: -; j_gene: TRBJ2-1; d_gene: -; v_gene: TRBV6-5; CDR3aa: CASSYSESSYNEQFF; CDR3nt: TGTGCCAGCAGTTACTCGGAGAGCTCCTACAATGAGCAGTTCTTC
abundance: -; j_gene: TRBJ1-1; d_gene: TRBD1; v_gene: TRBV19; CDR3aa: CASIKDRLNTEAFF; CDR3nt: TGTGCCAGTATCAAGGACAGGTTGAACACTGAAGCTTTCTTT
abundance: -; j_gene: TRBJ2-5; d_gene: TRBD2; v_gene: TRBV5-4; CDR3aa: CASSARGGETQYF; CDR3nt: TGTGCCAGCAGCGCTCGCGGGGGAGAGACCCAGTACTTC
abundance: -; j_gene: TRBJ1-2; d_gene: -; v_gene: TRBV19; CDR3aa: CASRPGTSYGYTF; CDR3nt: TGTGCCAGTAGACCCGGGACAAGCTATGGCTACACCTTC
abundance: once; j_gene: TRBJ2-7; d_gene: TRBD2; v_gene: TRBV9; CDR3aa: CASSAGLAGYEQYF; CDR3nt: TGTGCCAGCAGCGCGGGACTAGCGGGTTACGAGCAGTACTTC
abundance: once; j_gene: TRBJ1-1; d_gene: -; v_gene: TRBV19; CDR3aa: CASTHPAMNTEAFF; CDR3nt: TGTGCCAGTACCCATCCAGCGATGAACACTGAAGCTTTCTTT
abundance: -; j_gene: TRBJ1-1; d_gene: TRBD1; v_gene: TRBV9; CDR3aa: CASSGTGDLNTEAFF; CDR3nt: TGTGCCAGCAGCGGAACAGGGGACCTGAACACTGAAGCTTTCTTT
abundance: -; j_gene: TRBJ2-7; d_gene: TRBD1; v_gene: TRBV4-2; CDR3aa: CASSQEGGPSYEQYF; CDR3nt: TGTGCCAGCAGCCAAGAAGGGGGCCCCTCCTACGAGCAGTACTTC
abundance: -; j_gene: TRBJ1-1; d_gene: TRBD1; v_gene: TRBV6-1; CDR3aa: CASSGRGQGNTEAFF; CDR3nt: TGTGCCAGCAGTGGCCGGGGACAGGGGAACACTGAAGCTTTCTTT
abundance: -; j_gene: TRBJ1-2; d_gene: -; v_gene: TRBV2; CDR3aa: CASRGSWGRSNYGYTF; CDR3nt: TGTGCCAGCCGGGGAAGTTGGGGTCGCTCGAACTATGGCTACACCTTC
abundance: once; j_gene: TRBJ2-5; d_gene: TRBD1; v_gene: TRBV7-9; CDR3aa: CASSLVATGQETQYF; CDR3nt: TGTGCCAGCAGCTTAGTGGCGACAGGGCAAGAGACCCAGTACTTC
abundance: -; j_gene: TRBJ1-2; d_gene: TRBD1; v_gene: TRBV11-2; CDR3aa: CASSSLRGQGANYGYTF; CDR3nt: TGTGCCAGCAGCTCCCTCCGGGGACAGGGAGCTAACTATGGCTACACCTTC
abundance: -; j_gene: TRBJ2-2; d_gene: -; v_gene: TRBV9; CDR3aa: CASSAQGVSGNTGELFF; CDR3nt: TGTGCCAGCAGCGCCCAGGGTGTGTCCGGGAACACCGGGGAGCTGTTTTTT
abundance: -; j_gene: TRBJ2-3; d_gene: -; v_gene: TRBV7-9; CDR3aa: CASMLRPGLFHGDTQYF; CDR3nt: TGTGCCAGCATGCTACGACCAGGGCTGTTTCACGGAGATACGCAGTATTTT
abundance: -; j_gene: TRBJ1-1; d_gene: TRBD1; v_gene: TRBV7-3; CDR3aa: CASSRDRGTEAFF; CDR3nt: TGTGCCAGCAGCCGGGACAGGGGCACTGAAGCTTTCTTT
abundance: few; j_gene: TRBJ1-2; d_gene: -; v_gene: TRBV5-1; CDR3aa: CASSLALGEDGYTF; CDR3nt: TGCGCCAGCAGCTTGGCCCTGGGGGAGGATGGCTACACCTTC
abundance: -; j_gene: TRBJ2-1; d_gene: TRBD2; v_gene: TRBV7-9; CDR3aa: CASSLDKSGGGRNEQFF; CDR3nt: TGTGCCAGCAGCTTAGATAAGAGCGGGGGGGGCAGAAATGAGCAGTTCTTC
abundance: -; j_gene: TRBJ2-3; d_gene: -; v_gene: TRBV4-1; CDR3aa: CASSRRTDFTDTQYF; CDR3nt: TGCGCCAGCAGCCGACGGACAGACTTCACAGATACGCAGTATTTT
abundance: -; j_gene: TRBJ2-7; d_gene: TRBD2; v_gene: TRBV6-1; CDR3aa: CASSGGGGQEEQYF; CDR3nt: TGTGCCAGCAGTGGGGGGGGAGGGCAGGAAGAGCAGTACTTC